This TCR beta chain is from a study of CD8 T cells in ankylosing spondylitis (dated by TCRdb to 2017 to 2019). The study in broad terms: The study set out to find disease-linked TCR variants by profiling T cell receptor beta repertoires in ankylosing spondylitis patients and healthy donors. Peripheral blood was sampled, and synovial fluid was additionally collected from ankylosing spondylitis patients. The whole study cohort included about a hundred healthy donors and about two dozen ankylosing spondylitis patients.

This clonotype was observed a few times. What antigen it recognizes has not been identified. Nothing much larger sits one base from this clone, and base qualities are not available. Based on the germline V gene, the CDR1 and CDR2 sequences are SGHRS and YFSETQ. Measured from the cysteine to the phenylalanine, the CDR3 is 15 residues long. Kept here is only the CDR3 DNA, which spans 45 bases and is read in frame from base 1. Deletion took 0 bases off V and 3 bases off J, with a span of 13 bases between the germline ends. Study-level results and caveats: Significant enrichment of the disease-linked clones was reported in matched synovial fluid samples from ankylosing spondylitis patients. Blood from ankylosing spondylitis patients appeared to be characterized by a TCR beta motif composed of 7 to 9 highly homologous amino acid variants. Some motif variants were previously reported in synovial fluid and blood of reactive arthritis patients, suggesting common disease-initiation mechanisms. A CD8+ phenotype was shown by the disease-linked clones, which were found at relatively low frequencies in peripheral blood.

Sequencing relied on an Illumina HiSeq 2500. TCR beta libraries were prepared by quantitative 5'-RACE with molecular barcodes. Turning to the authors' computational methods: A new computational method, built on a probabilistic model of VDJ rearrangement, was used to identify disease-linked TCR variants. The public sequencing data were trimmed at Q25 with fastp and processed into clonotypes with MiXCR by TCRdb, which kept only in-frame beta chains. Entries are consolidated by CDR3 protein sequence, retaining the most common genes and DNA. The V and J calls come from TCRdb's annotation, not from the publication. Present in this sample are over 700,000 distinct CDR3 sequences, 19% of which were seen just once. The ten largest clonotypes hold 15% to 20% of the sample.

This sequence uses TRBV5-1 and TRBJ2-7; TRBD2 is a weak D gene call, 6 bases matching. Sequencing was carried out using blood, either unsorted or a sorted T cell fraction (not recorded which). The TCR originated in a male donor with ankylosing spondylitis. DNA sequence: TGCGCCAGCAGCTTGGAGGCGGGATTCATCTACGAGCAGTACTTC. Its coded protein is CASSLEAGFIYEQYF.